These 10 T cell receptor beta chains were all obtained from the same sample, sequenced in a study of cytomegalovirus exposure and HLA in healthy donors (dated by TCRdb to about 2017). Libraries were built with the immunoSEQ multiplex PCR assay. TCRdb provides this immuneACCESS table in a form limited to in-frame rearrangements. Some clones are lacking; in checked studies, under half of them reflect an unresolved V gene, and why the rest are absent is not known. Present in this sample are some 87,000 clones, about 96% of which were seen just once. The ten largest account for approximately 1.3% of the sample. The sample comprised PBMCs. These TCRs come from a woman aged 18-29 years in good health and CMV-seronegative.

The CDR3 DNA reads as TGTGCCAGCAGCGATAGTGTCGGGTCCTACGAGCAGTACTTC. Its translation: CASSDSVGSYEQYF. The chain is built from TRBV9 and TRBJ2-7; D remains unclear. Germline V gene data show CDR1 as SGDLS and CDR2 as YYNGEE. V lost 3 bases and J 1 base, leaving 11 bases between the germline ends. This CDR3 contains 14 residues.

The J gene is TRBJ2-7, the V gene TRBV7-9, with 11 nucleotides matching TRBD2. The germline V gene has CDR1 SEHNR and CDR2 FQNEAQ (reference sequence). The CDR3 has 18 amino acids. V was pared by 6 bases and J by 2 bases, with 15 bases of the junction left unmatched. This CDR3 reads CASSTGTSGLYKTYEQYF. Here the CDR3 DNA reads TGTGCCAGCAGTACCGGGACTAGCGGACTATATAAGACCTACGAGCAGTACTTC.

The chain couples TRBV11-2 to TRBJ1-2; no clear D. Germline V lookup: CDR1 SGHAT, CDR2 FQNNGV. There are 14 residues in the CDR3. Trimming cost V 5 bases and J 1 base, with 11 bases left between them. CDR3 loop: CASSLSDNNYGYTF. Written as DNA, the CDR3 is TGTGCCAGCAGCCTCTCAGACAATAACTATGGCTACACCTTC.

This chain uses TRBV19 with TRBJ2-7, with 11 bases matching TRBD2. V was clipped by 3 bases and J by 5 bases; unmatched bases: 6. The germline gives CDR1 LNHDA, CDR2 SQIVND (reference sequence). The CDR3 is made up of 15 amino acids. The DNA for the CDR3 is TGTGCCAGTAGTATTCCCTTAGCGGGAGGGGACGAGCAGTACTTC. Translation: CASSIPLAGGDEQYF.

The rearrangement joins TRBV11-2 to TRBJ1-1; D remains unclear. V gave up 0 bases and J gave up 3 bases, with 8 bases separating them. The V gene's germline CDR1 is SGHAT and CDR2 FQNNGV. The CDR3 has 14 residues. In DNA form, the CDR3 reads TGTGCCAGCAGCTTAGAAGACGGGTACACTGAAGCTTTCTTT. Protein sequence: CASSLEDGYTEAFF. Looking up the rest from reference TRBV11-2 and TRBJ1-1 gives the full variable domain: EAGVAQSPRYKIIEKRQSVAFWCNPISGHATLYWYQQILGQGPKLLIQFQNNGVVDDSQLPKDRFSAERLKGVDSTLKIQPAKLEDSAVYLCASSLEDGYTEAFFGQGTRLTVV.

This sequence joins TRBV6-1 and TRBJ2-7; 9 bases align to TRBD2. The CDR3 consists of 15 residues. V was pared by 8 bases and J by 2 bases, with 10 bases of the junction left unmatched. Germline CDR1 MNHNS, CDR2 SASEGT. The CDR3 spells CASVQTSGPTYEQYF. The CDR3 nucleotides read TGTGCCAGCGTCCAGACTAGCGGACCAACCTACGAGCAGTACTTC.

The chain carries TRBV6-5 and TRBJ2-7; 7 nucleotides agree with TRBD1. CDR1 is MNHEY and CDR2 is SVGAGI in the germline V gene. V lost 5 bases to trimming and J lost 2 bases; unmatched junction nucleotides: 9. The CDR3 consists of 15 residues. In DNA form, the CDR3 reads TGTGCCAGCAGTGGAGACCGGGACAGAACCTACGAGCAGTACTTC. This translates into CASSGDRDRTYEQYF.

The CDR3 sequence is CASRKTGGYEQYF. The CDR3 nucleotides are TGTGCCAGCAGAAAGACAGGGGGATACGAGCAGTACTTC. The chain carries TRBV28 and TRBJ2-7, with 9 bases matching TRBD1. CDR3 length: 13 amino acids. Germline values: CDR1 MDHEN, CDR2 SYDVKM. V trimming: 6 bases; J trimming: 4 bases; junction bases outside the gene matches: 4.

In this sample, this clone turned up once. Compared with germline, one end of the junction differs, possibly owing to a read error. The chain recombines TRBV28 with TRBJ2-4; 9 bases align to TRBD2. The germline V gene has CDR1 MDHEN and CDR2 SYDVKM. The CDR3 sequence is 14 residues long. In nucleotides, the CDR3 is TGTGCCAGCAGTGTAGCGGGAGCCCAAAACATTCAGTACTTC. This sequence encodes CASSVAGAQNIQYF.

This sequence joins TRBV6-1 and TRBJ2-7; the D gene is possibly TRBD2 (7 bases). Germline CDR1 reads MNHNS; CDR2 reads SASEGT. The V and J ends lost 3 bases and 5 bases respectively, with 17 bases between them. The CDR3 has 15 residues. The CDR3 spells CASSDWGGADDEQYF. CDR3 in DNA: TGTGCCAGCAGTGATTGGGGGGGCGCCGATGACGAGCAGTACTTC.